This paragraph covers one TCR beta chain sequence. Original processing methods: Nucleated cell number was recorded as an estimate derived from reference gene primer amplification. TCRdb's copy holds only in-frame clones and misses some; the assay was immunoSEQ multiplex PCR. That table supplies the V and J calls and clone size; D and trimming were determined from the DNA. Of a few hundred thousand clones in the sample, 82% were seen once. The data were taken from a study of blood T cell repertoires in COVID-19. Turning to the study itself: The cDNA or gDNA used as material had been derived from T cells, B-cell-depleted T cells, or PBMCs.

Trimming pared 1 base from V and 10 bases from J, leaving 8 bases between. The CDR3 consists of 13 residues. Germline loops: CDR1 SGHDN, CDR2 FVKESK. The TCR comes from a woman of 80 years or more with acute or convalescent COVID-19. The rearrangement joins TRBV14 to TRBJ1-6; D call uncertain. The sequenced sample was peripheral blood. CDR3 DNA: TGTGCCAGCAGCCAAGGGGAGGGATCACCCCTCCACTTT. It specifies CASSQGEGSPLHF.